This passage covers 7 T cell receptor beta chains from one sample sequenced in a study of technical replicates of blood from a few donors. The method was immunoSEQ multiplex PCR; TCRdb's version includes in-frame clones alone and lacks a portion of them. The repertoire has around 79,000 clones, approximately 92% of them found once; the top ten carry about 0.4%. Sequencing was performed on T cells isolated from PBMCs. The receptor set was obtained from a human donor in good health. Some clones in this sample may be carry-over from other donors' samples.

The V gene is TRBV5-1, the J gene TRBJ2-5, with D tentatively TRBD1 (5 bases). Trimming stripped 0 bases from V and 5 bases from J, with 11 bases between. The length of the CDR3 is 14 residues. Germline V gene data show CDR1 as SGHRS and CDR2 as YFSETQ. Here the CDR3 reads CASSLAAGLETQYF. CDR3 DNA sequence: TGCGCCAGCAGCTTGGCCGCAGGGTTGGAGACCCAGTACTTC.

This clone was detected once. This chain joins TRBV7-2 and TRBJ1-1, with a possible D match to TRBD1 (5 bases). The V gene lost 2 bases and the J gene lost 0 bases, with 7 bases spanning the gap. The CDR3 is 14 amino acids. Germline V gives CDR1 SGHTA, CDR2 FQGNSA. The CDR3 reads CASSLTGMNTEAFF. The CDR3 DNA sequence: TGTGCCAGCAGCTTAACAGGAATGAACACTGAAGCTTTCTTT.

The chain uses TRBV15 and TRBJ1-4; unclear D gene. The CDR3 sequence is 15 residues long. V was clipped by 0 bases and J by 4 bases, with 9 bases between them. Looked up from germline, CDR1 is LNHNV and CDR2 is YYDKDF (reference sequence). The DNA for the CDR3 is TGTGCCACCAGCAGAGAATACAGCAATAATGAAAAACTGTTTTTT. Translation: CATSREYSNNEKLFF.

The chain combines TRBV5-1 with TRBJ1-6, with 7 bases aligning to TRBD1. The CDR3 sequence is 14 residues long. V dropped 4 bases and J dropped 7; count of bases not matched to a gene: 5. Germline assignment: CDR1 SGHRS and CDR2 YFSETQ. The CDR3 region is CASSAGDSNSPLHF. As DNA, the CDR3 is TGCGCCAGCAGCGCCGGGGACAGCAATTCACCCCTCCACTTT.

This clone has just a few counts. The chain recombines TRBV30 with TRBJ1-2; D unresolved. The germline gives CDR1 GTSNPN, CDR2 SVGIG (reference sequence). V was pared by 0 bases and J by 6 bases, with 17 bases between. CDR3 length: 15 amino acids. In DNA, the CDR3 is TGTGCCTGGAGTGTAGGTCCAGACTCGATCGATGGCTACACCTTC. Translating it yields CAWSVGPDSIDGYTF.

This clone appeared once. This sequence joins TRBV10-1 and TRBJ2-2; D is possibly TRBD1 (5 bases). Germline assignment: CDR1 WNHNN and CDR2 SYGVQD (reference sequence). V dropped 7 bases and J dropped 3 bases, with 9 bases sitting between them. The CDR3 length is 13 residues. The CDR3 sequence is CASKTGHTGELFF. CDR3 in DNA: TGCGCCAGCAAAACAGGTCACACCGGGGAGCTGTTTTTT.

The chain combines TRBV7-3 with TRBJ2-2; D unresolved. Trimming took off 4 bases at V and 5 bases at J, with 8 bases between the two ends. The CDR3 consists of 13 residues. Germline CDR1 and CDR2: SGHTA and FQGTGA. This chain's CDR3 is CASSYQQTGELFF. Written as DNA, the CDR3 is TGTGCCAGCAGCTACCAACAGACCGGGGAGCTGTTTTTT.